This TCR beta chain was recorded in a study of tumor and adjacent non-tumor tissue in lung cancer. For the study at large: Aged about 31 to 80 years, patients included approximately 11 men and roughly 5 women with stage I to III disease. Overall study results and limits: In normal lung, the top 100 clones were significantly more dominant than in tumor. TCR diversity was significantly greater in tumor than normal lung tissue.

The library came from three nested PCR rounds adapted from ARM-PCR protocols. TCRdb itself ran the multiplex PCR reads through MiXCR, one entry per CDR3 protein. The table includes more than 85,000 distinct CDR3 sequences, less than 75% detected once. This CDR3 contains 12 residues. V lost 1 base and J 16 bases, leaving 14 bases between the germline ends. Germline V gene data show CDR1 as SGHNT and CDR2 as YENEEA. No cell sorting was done before RNA was extracted from the tissue. Distant lung tissue was collected more than 3 cm away from the tumor edge. On this clonotype itself: What it binds is not known.

This sequence was found in a young man with non-small cell lung cancer. The sample was distant non-tumor lung tissue. The J gene is TRBJ2-1, the V gene TRBV11-3; no firm D call. The CDR3 loop reads CASSLVLDDQFF. The CDR3 DNA reads as TGTGCCAGCAGCTTAGTCCTCGATGATCAATTCTTC. Combining the CDR3 with reference TRBV11-3 and TRBJ2-1 gives the whole variable domain EAGVVQSPRYKIIEKKQPVAFWCNPISGHNTLYWYLQNLGQGPELLIRYENEEAVDDSQLPKDRFSAERLKGVDSTLKIQPAELGDSAVYLCASSLVLDDQFFGPGTRLTVL.